The present TCR beta chain was sequenced within a study of identifying expanded T cells in peripheral blood (dated 2019 in TCRdb). Background for the entire study: Technical replicates were generated by sequencing separate aliquots of the same genomic DNA pool, with four replicates compared pairwise. Results and caveats for the whole study, not just this receptor: Between technical replicates the binomial model flagged about 1.2 differentially abundant clones, whereas over about two weeks the binomial model flagged about 15 and over approximately four weeks 19 to 20. Across all healthy-donor time intervals, the beta-binomial model significantly cut both the number of clones called differentially abundant and the false-positive rate. The authors expected that biological variance in healthy repertoires might rise further over much longer intervals, such as months to years. For all healthy donors, the variance in clone template counts between roughly 2-week samples rose significantly as total template count increased.

A distance of 13 bases separates the germline ends of V and J, which lose 0 bases and 7 bases respectively. There are 14 amino acids in the CDR3, from cysteine to phenylalanine inclusive. Of the read, only the CDR3 DNA is kept; its 42 bases are in frame from base 1. Per the germline V gene, LGHNA is the CDR1 and YSLEER is the CDR2. During the collection period, no infections or other immune events were recorded for the healthy donors. Blood repertoires from healthy donors were used as a training cohort for calibrating time-dependent variance in a beta-binomial model of differential abundance of T-cell clones. The training cohort included around 10 healthy donors, of whom 3 were female and 7 were male. An age range of about 29 to 65 years, with an average of 43 years, was recorded for the donors. Whole blood from each healthy donor was obtained from a commercial supplier and was collected at three time points roughly 13 days apart. For immunosequencing, genomic DNA was extracted from whole blood that had not been sorted.

The immunoSEQ Assay, which uses bias-controlled multiplex PCR amplification of genomic DNA, was used to profile TCRbeta CDR3 regions. Under the source paper's analysis protocol: The absolute abundance of each unique TCRbeta CDR3 region was quantified after sequences were collapsed and filtered. Differential abundance was tested with a binomial (Fisher-equivalent) model and with a beta-binomial model adding time-dependent variance fitted from healthy donors. Clones with fewer than 5 combined templates were removed, and a clone was called differentially abundant if the clone's Benjamini-Hochberg FDR was below 0.01. The form v = (b*log(k)+a)^2 was used to model beta-binomial variance as a function of total template count across the two samples. The immuneACCESS repertoire file appears here via TCRdb, limited to in-frame rearrangements. These files lack a portion of the clones; in checked studies, under half of the deficit traces to unresolved V genes, and the cause of the others is not known. For V, J and clone size, that table is used; D and trimming come from the DNA. This sample has 75,000 to 90,000 clones in its table, and 70% to 90% of those were observed once. The ten largest account for about 7% of the sample.

In regard to this clone: The antigen this receptor binds is unknown. No base-level quality is on record; no much larger clone is a single base apart.

Material for sequencing was blood. The source is a person aged 18-70 years in good health. The rearrangement combines TRBV4-3 with TRBJ2-7; a weak D assignment points to TRBD2 (5 bases agree). The CDR3: CASSQEATTPEQYF. The nucleotide sequence is TGCGCCAGCAGCCAAGAAGCGACTACACCTGAGCAGTACTTC.